This T cell receptor (beta chain) comes out of a study of breast tumors, draining lymph nodes, adjacent tissues (dated by TCRdb to the mid-2010s). With regard to the full study: Breast cancer patients provided tumor, adjacent nontumor tissue and axillary lymph nodes, and the study compared the TCR beta repertoires across these three sources. In human breast cancer, the study set out to evaluate how tumor, surrounding tissue and draining lymph node repertoires relate to one another and whether T cells may move between these sites. General study outcomes and caveats: The data were considered consistent with most tumor T cells being derived from the lymph node and subsequently expanding within tumor tissue. T-cell repertoire diversity in tumors was found to be lower than in lymph nodes but higher than in nontumor tissue, and preferential V and J gene usage was observed. The study presented the conclusion that tumor T cells originate in lymph nodes as consistent with a hypothesis, not as something directly demonstrated. Tumor and nontumor tissue repertoires were found to be significantly more similar in luminal-like than in basal-like breast cancer.

From the cysteine through the phenylalanine, the CDR3 covers 17 amino acids. Just CDR3 DNA is preserved here, 51 bases in frame from base 1. The CDR1 and CDR2 encoded by the germline V gene (reference sequence) are DFQATT and SNEGSKA. The germline V end is reduced by 6 bases and the J end by 0 bases; junction bases left unmatched: 14. Lymph node samples were obtained from the axillary draining lymph nodes of breast cancer patients. TCRdb lists the instrument as Illumina HiSeq 2000. TCR beta chain libraries were generated by multiplex PCR amplification. High-throughput sequencing was used to analyze the amplified TCR beta chain products. TCRdb reanalyzed the raw reads on its own, using fastp at Q25 for trimming and MiXCR for clone calling, and kept in-frame beta chains. For every CDR3 protein sequence, its rows merge into one entry that carries the most common genes and DNA. The sample table shows 85,000 to 120,000 distinct CDR3 sequences, and less than 40% are seen once. In total, the top ten clones hold approximately 5.3% of the sample.

This clonotype was counted many times. Its specific antigen is unknown. Base qualities were left out, and no much larger clone turns up one base away. The source of this sequence is a female donor with breast cancer. Some clones in this sample may be carry-over from other donors' samples. Specimen: axillary lymph node tissue. The receptor chain draws on TRBV20-1 and TRBJ2-3; 8 central nucleotides agree with TRBD2. The CDR3 reads as follows: CSALSGGADFSTDTQYF. In nucleotide form, the sequence is TGCAGTGCATTGAGCGGGGGAGCCGACTTTAGCACAGATACGCAGTATTTT.